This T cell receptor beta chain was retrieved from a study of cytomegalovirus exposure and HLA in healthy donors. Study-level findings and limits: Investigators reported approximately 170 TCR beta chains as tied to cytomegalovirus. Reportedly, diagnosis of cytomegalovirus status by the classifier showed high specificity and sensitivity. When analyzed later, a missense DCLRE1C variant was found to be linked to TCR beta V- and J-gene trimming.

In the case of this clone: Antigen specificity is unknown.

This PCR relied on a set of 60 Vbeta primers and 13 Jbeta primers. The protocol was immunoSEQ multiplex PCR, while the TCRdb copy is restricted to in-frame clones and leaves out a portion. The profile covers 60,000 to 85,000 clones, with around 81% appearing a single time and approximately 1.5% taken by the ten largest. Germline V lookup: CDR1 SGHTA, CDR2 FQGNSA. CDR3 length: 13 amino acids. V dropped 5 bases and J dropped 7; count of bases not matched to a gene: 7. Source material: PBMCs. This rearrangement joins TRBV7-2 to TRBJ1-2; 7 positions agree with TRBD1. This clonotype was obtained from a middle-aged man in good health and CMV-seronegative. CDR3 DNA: TGTGCCAGCAGCCGCGACAGGGACGCTGGCTACACCTTC. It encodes CASSRDRDAGYTF.